One and the same sample provided the 27 T cell receptor beta chains below, sequenced in a study of regulatory T cells. The study's findings and limits: Hydrophobic residues at CDR3 positions 6 and 7 were enriched in conventional CD4+ T cells of CD3G-deficient patients.

The antigens for these receptors are not known. The primer mix had 52 TRBV and 13 TRBJ primers. Libraries were prepared by immunoSEQ multiplex PCR; TCRdb keeps only in-frame clonotypes and omits some of them. The data contain around 15,000 clones, 84% of them singletons. Sequencing was performed on conventional CD4+ T cells sorted from blood. The receptor source for this set is a person aged 30 to 39 with CD3G deficiency.

The chain joins TRBV6-1 to TRBJ2-7; TRBD1 matches at 7 bases. The trim removed 5 bases at V and 6 bases at J, leaving 13 bases unmatched. The length of the CDR3 is 15 residues. From germline, CDR1 is MNHNS and CDR2 SASEGT. CDR3 sequence reads: CASSRRDRVKSEQYF. As DNA, the CDR3 is TGTGCCAGCAGTCGACGCGACAGGGTGAAAAGCGAGCAGTACTTC.

This clone was found a few times. V gene TRBV5-1 combines with J gene TRBJ1-1; D gene unclear. Germline V gene sequence: CDR1 SGHRS, CDR2 YFSETQ. The CDR3 is 13 residues long. Trimming removed 1 base from V and 1 base from J, with 5 bases in between. The CDR3 region is CASSLLRNTEAFF. CDR3 sequence (DNA): TGCGCCAGCAGCTTGCTGAGGAACACTGAAGCTTTCTTT.

This chain uses TRBV15 with TRBJ2-3; 7 bases fit TRBD1. The trim removed 3 bases at V and 3 bases at J, leaving 9 bases unmatched. The germline CDR1 and CDR2 sequences are LNHNV and YYDKDF (reference sequence). This CDR3 spans 16 amino acids. The CDR3 here is CATSRNRGERTDTQYF. CDR3 nucleotide sequence: TGTGCCACCAGCAGGAACAGGGGAGAAAGGACAGATACGCAGTATTTT.

This clone has just one count. The chain is built from TRBV28 and TRBJ1-2, with D tentatively TRBD1 (6 bases). The CDR3 loop spans 14 amino acids. CDR1 and CDR2 from the germline V gene are MDHEN and SYDVKM. Trimming removed 4 bases from V and 2 bases from J, with 11 bases in between. CDR3 DNA sequence: TGTGCCAGCAGTTCCGCCGACAGGAACTATGGCTACACCTTC. It specifies CASSSADRNYGYTF.

This chain joins TRBV5-1 and TRBJ2-7; D not resolved. Between the trimmed V and J ends, which lost 0 bases and 2 bases, there was a span of 15 bases. Per the germline V gene, CDR1 is SGHRS and CDR2 is YFSETQ. There are 16 residues in the CDR3. CDR3 sequence: CASSLDPSARAYEQYF. The DNA of the CDR3 is TGCGCCAGCAGCTTGGACCCATCAGCCAGAGCCTACGAGCAGTACTTC.

The CDR3 spells CASSQEGGDGYTF. Here the CDR3 DNA reads TGCGCCAGCAGTCAGGAGGGAGGAGATGGCTACACCTTC. The rearrangement links TRBV23-1 to TRBJ1-2; D gene unclear. TRBV23-1 is classed as an ORF, of uncertain function. The CDR3 consists of 13 residues. V lost 3 bases to trimming and J lost 6 bases, with 11 bases between them.

The gene calls are TRBV6-1 and TRBJ1-2; tentatively, D is TRBD1 (5 bases). V lost 2 bases and J lost 4, with 11 bases in between. The germline CDR1 and CDR2 sequences are MNHNS and SASEGT. The CDR3 is made up of 14 amino acids. The CDR3 nucleotides are TGTGCCAGCAGTGAACGGGGGACCACCTATGGCTACACCTTC. Translated: CASSERGTTYGYTF.

The genes are TRBV7-9 and TRBJ1-2, with 8 bases aligning to TRBD1. V was pared by 5 bases and J by 6 bases, with 5 bases of the junction left unmatched. This CDR3 contains 13 residues. Germline V CDR1 and CDR2: SEHNR, FQNEAQ (reference sequence). CDR3 amino acids: CASSRGTGDGYTF. DNA of the CDR3: TGTGCCAGCAGCCGAGGGACAGGCGATGGCTACACCTTC. The full variable domain, its missing parts supplied by reference TRBV7-9 and TRBJ1-2, is DTGVSQNPRHKITKRGQNVTFRCDPISEHNRLYWYRQTLGQGPEFLTYFQNEAQLEKSRLLSDRFSAERPKGSFSTLEIQRTEQGDSAMYLCASSRGTGDGYTFGSGTRLTVV.

This chain joins TRBV5-1 and TRBJ1-2; tentatively, D is TRBD1 (5 bases). The germline gives CDR1 SGHRS, CDR2 YFSETQ. V lost 2 bases to trimming and J lost 4 bases, with 12 bases between them. The CDR3 runs to 14 residues. CDR3: CASSFTPGTYGYTF. CDR3 bases: TGCGCCAGCAGCTTCACCCCAGGGACCTATGGCTACACCTTC.

This rearrangement joins TRBV28 to TRBJ2-6, with D possibly TRBD1 on 7 matching bases. The ends were cut back, 5 bases at V and 2 bases at J, with 19 bases in the middle. CDR3 length: 18 amino acids. Germline lookup yields CDR1 MDHEN and CDR2 SYDVKM. CDR3 sequence (DNA): TGTGCCAGCAGTAACAACAGGGGAGGAAAAGCTGGGGCCAACGTCCTGACTTTC. Protein sequence: CASSNNRGGKAGANVLTF. Full variable domain (missing parts from reference TRBV28 and TRBJ2-6): DVKVTQSSRYLVKRTGEKVFLECVQDMDHENMFWYRQDPGLGLRLIYFSYDVKMKEKGDIPEGYSVSREKKERFSLILESASTNQTSMYLCASSNNRGGKAGANVLTFGAGSRLTVL.

The chain carries TRBV28 and TRBJ2-6; no clear D. This CDR3 has 14 residues. Germline V gene sequence: CDR1 MDHEN, CDR2 SYDVKM. The V gene lost 6 bases and the J gene lost 4 bases, with 10 bases spanning the gap. Written as DNA, the CDR3 is TGTGCCAGCAGCTCTCTTGGGGGGGCCAACGTCCTGACTTTC. Its protein is CASSSLGGANVLTF.

The V call is TRBV5-1, the J call TRBJ2-7; 9 bases fit TRBD2. In germline, CDR1 is SGHRS, CDR2 YFSETQ. J lost 6 bases, V lost 4 bases, and 11 bases had no gene match. CDR3 length equals 15 residues. The CDR3 sequence: CASSQWGLAAGEQYF. The DNA of the CDR3 is TGCGCCAGCAGCCAATGGGGACTAGCTGCGGGCGAGCAGTACTTC.

CDR3 sequence (DNA): TGTGCCAGCAGCAAACTAACAGGGTGGGATCAGCCCCAGCATTTT. This gives the protein CASSKLTGWDQPQHF. The chain carries TRBV28 and TRBJ1-5, with a tentative D call TRBD1 (6 bases). The germline gives CDR1 MDHEN, CDR2 SYDVKM. The V end was cut by 6 bases, the J end by 5 bases, with 17 bases between. The CDR3 has 15 residues.

The chain has TRBV7-9 and TRBJ2-1; 10 nucleotides line up with TRBD2. The germline gives CDR1 SEHNR, CDR2 FQNEAQ (reference sequence). The CDR3 totals 17 residues. The V gene end was trimmed by 1 base and the J gene end by 4 bases; junction bases not matched to a gene: 7. The chain's CDR3 is CASSLGASGRGYNEQFF. The CDR3 bases are TGTGCCAGCAGCTTAGGGGCTAGCGGGAGAGGATACAATGAGCAGTTCTTC.

The V and J genes are TRBV7-8 and TRBJ2-5; TRBD1 matches at 8 bases. The length of the CDR3 is 15 residues. CDR1 SGHVS and CDR2 FQNEAQ come from the germline V gene. Germline trimming cut 5 bases from V and 4 bases from J; bases unmatched to any gene: 9. The CDR3 here is CASSRDQGAGETQYF. The CDR3 bases are TGTGCCAGCAGCCGGGACCAGGGGGCCGGAGAGACCCAGTACTTC.

The chain carries TRBV7-2 and TRBJ2-3; D is possibly TRBD1 (6 bases). Germline V gene data show CDR1 as SGHTA and CDR2 as FQGNSA. The V gene lost 5 bases and the J gene lost 2 bases, with 11 bases spanning the gap. The CDR3 spans 14 residues. In DNA form, the CDR3 reads TGTGCCAGCAGCCAGGACAGAAACACAGATACGCAGTATTTT. Its protein is CASSQDRNTDTQYF.

As DNA, the CDR3 is TGTGCCAGTAGTACCAGCTACCCAAGGGGGAATGAGCAGTTCTTC. Encoded protein: CASSTSYPRGNEQFF. The genes are TRBV19 and TRBJ2-1, with D maybe TRBD1 (6 bases). Trimming pared 4 bases from V and 7 bases from J, leaving 17 bases between. CDR3 size: 15 residues. Germline-derived CDR1 and CDR2 are LNHDA and SQIVND (reference sequence).

This sequence joins TRBV28 and TRBJ1-5; D may be TRBD1 (6 bases). V was trimmed by 6 bases and J by 5 bases, leaving 14 bases between them. The CDR3 length is 14 residues. CDR1 MDHEN and CDR2 SYDVKM come from the germline V gene. CDR3 nucleotide sequence: TGTGCCAGCAGACCCCCGGGGGGGCATCAGCCCCAGCATTTT. It translates to CASRPPGGHQPQHF.

The genes are TRBV6-1 and TRBJ1-2; the D is unclear. The CDR3 covers 12 residues. The germline gives CDR1 MNHNS, CDR2 SASEGT. V lost 3 bases to trimming and J lost 7 bases, with 9 bases between them. The CDR3 nucleotides read TGTGCCAGCAGTGAGGCAGGACGTGGCTACACCTTC. This gives the protein CASSEAGRGYTF.

CDR3: CASRPPGTYRGYTF. The CDR3, as DNA: TGTGCCAGTAGGCCCCCGGGGACCTACCGGGGCTACACCTTC. The chain combines TRBV19 with TRBJ1-2; the D gene is possibly TRBD1 (5 bases). Trimming pared 6 bases from V and 8 bases from J, leaving 19 bases between. The CDR3 consists of 14 residues. Germline loops: CDR1 LNHDA, CDR2 SQIVND (reference sequence).

The chain combines TRBV27 with TRBJ2-7, with D possibly called TRBD1 or TRBD2 (5 bases each). V was pared by 6 bases and J by 6 bases, with 15 bases between. The CDR3 totals 13 residues. The V gene's germline CDR1 is MNHEY and CDR2 SMNVEV (reference sequence). CDR3 nucleotides: TGTGCCAGCAGCTGGGGACCGAGGGGCGAGCAGTACTTC. Translated, it gives CASSWGPRGEQYF.

A remark on this clone: At one of its ends the junction is not consistent with the germline gene, which may arise from a read error. V is TRBV7-8 and J is TRBJ2-1; D might be TRBD2 (6 bases). Germline V gene data show CDR1 as SGHVS and CDR2 as FQNEAQ. The CDR3 runs 15 residues. This chain's CDR3 is CAGSFGGHTYNEQFF. CDR3 nucleotides: TGTGCCGGCAGCTTTGGAGGGCATACCTACAATGAGCAGTTCTTC. The whole variable domain, remainder taken from reference TRBV7-8 and TRBJ2-1, is GAGVSQSPRYKVAKRGQDVALRCDPISGHVSLFWYQQALGQGPEFLTYFQNEAQLDKSGLPSDRFFAERPEGSVSTLKIQRTQQEDSAVYLCAGSFGGHTYNEQFFGPGTRLTVL.

This clone came up once. This chain joins TRBV7-8 and TRBJ2-5, with 8 bases aligning to TRBD1. TRBJ2-7 matches the DNA end more closely, so the J call is doubtful. CDR3 length equals 16 residues. Per the germline V gene, CDR1 is SGHVS and CDR2 is FQNEAQ. This CDR3 reads CASSFSHRDRTYEQYF. The DNA for the CDR3 is TGTGCCAGCAGCTTTTCACACCGGGACAGGACCTACGAGCAGTACTTC.

The chain uses TRBV6-1 and TRBJ2-7; 8 bases line up with TRBD1. V shed 5 bases, J shed 6 bases, and the junction held 3 bases outside the gene matches. The CDR3 loop spans 12 amino acids. Germline CDR1 and CDR2: MNHNS and SASEGT. This chain's CDR3 is CASSNRGTEQYF. In DNA, the CDR3 is TGTGCCAGCAGTAACAGGGGGACCGAGCAGTACTTC.

V gene TRBV28 combines with J gene TRBJ2-7, with D perhaps matching TRBD1 (5 bases). V shed 3 bases and J shed 7 bases, with 19 bases lying between them. Germline-derived CDR1 and CDR2 are MDHEN and SYDVKM. The CDR3 contains 15 residues. The CDR3, as DNA: TGTGCCAGCAGTTTCCATGTTAGACAGCCTCGGGAGCAGTACTTC. Its translation is CASSFHVRQPREQYF.

The V and J genes are TRBV18 and TRBJ2-1, with D uncertain. Between the trimmed V and J ends, which lost 6 bases and 7 bases, there was a span of 10 bases. CDR1 and CDR2 (germline): KGHSH, LQKENI. The CDR3 is 12 residues long. CDR3 DNA: TGTGCCAGCTCCACCCCACGGAATGAGCAGTTCTTC. Translation: CASSTPRNEQFF.

This chain uses TRBV5-1 with TRBJ2-1, with TRBD1 identical over 10 bases. V trimming: 4 bases; J trimming: 8 bases; junction bases outside the gene matches: 24. Germline V CDR1 and CDR2: SGHRS, YFSETQ. The CDR3 has 20 residues. CDR3: CASSPGQGGLWGQGRYEQFF. The CDR3 coding sequence is TGCGCCAGCAGCCCCGGACAGGGTGGATTGTGGGGACAGGGGCGATATGAGCAGTTCTTC.